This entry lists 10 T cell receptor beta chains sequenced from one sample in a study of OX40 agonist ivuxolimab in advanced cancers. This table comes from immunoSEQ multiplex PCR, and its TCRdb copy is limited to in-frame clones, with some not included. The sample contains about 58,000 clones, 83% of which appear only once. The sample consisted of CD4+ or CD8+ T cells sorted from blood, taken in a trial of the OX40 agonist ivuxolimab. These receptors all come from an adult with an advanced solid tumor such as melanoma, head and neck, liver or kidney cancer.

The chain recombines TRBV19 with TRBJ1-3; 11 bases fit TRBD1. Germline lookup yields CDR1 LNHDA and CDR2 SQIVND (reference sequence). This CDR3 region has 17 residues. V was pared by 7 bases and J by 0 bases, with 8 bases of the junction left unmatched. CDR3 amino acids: CASTRGQGDLSGNTIYF. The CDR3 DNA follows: TGTGCCAGTACCAGGGGACAGGGGGATCTCTCTGGAAACACCATATATTTT.

The CDR3 region has the DNA TGTGCCAGCAGCTTGGGGGAGGTCAAAAACATTCAGTACTTC. This codes for CASSLGEVKNIQYF. J is TRBJ2-4 and V is TRBV5-6; D is possibly TRBD2 (6 bases). The V gene lost 0 bases and the J gene lost 3 bases, with 7 bases spanning the gap. The CDR3 is 14 amino acids. Germline V gene sequence: CDR1 SGHDT, CDR2 YYEEEE.

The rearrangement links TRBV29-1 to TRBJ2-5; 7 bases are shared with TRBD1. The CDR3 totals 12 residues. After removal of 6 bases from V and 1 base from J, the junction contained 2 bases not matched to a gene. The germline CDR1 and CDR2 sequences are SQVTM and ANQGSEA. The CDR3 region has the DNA TGCAGCGTGGGGGACAGCCAAGAGACCCAGTACTTC. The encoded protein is CSVGDSQETQYF.

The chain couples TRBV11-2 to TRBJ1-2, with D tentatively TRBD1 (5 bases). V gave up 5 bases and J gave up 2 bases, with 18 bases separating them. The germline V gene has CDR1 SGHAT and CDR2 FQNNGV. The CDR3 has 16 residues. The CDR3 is CASSPQGTGPNYGYTF. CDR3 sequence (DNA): TGTGCCAGCAGCCCCCAAGGAACGGGACCCAACTATGGCTACACCTTC.

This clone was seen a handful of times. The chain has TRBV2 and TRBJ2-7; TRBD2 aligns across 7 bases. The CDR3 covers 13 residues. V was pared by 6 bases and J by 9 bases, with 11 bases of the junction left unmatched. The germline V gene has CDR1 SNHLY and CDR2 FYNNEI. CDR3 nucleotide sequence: TGTGCCAGCAGCGCCCGTGGACTAGAGCTGCAGTACTTC. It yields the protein CASSARGLELQYF.

This chain's CDR3 is CASSLNSLYEQYF. In nucleotides, the CDR3 is TGTGCCAGCAGTTTGAATTCACTCTACGAGCAGTACTTC. The chain recombines TRBV28 with TRBJ2-7; no firm D call. Germline assignment: CDR1 MDHEN and CDR2 SYDVKM. The CDR3 length is 13 residues. V was trimmed by 3 bases and J by 3 bases, leaving 9 bases between them.

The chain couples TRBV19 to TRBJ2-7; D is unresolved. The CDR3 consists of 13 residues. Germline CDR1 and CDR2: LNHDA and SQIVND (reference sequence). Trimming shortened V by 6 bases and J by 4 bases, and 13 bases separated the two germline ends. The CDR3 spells CASSTPPEYEQYF. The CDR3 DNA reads TGTGCCAGTAGCACCCCGCCAGAGTACGAGCAGTACTTC.

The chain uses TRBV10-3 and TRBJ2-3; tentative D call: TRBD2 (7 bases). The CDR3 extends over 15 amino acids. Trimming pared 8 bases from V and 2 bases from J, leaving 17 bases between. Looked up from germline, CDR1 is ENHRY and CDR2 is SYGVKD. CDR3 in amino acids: CAIRPEGGYTDTQYF. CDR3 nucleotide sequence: TGTGCCATCCGGCCGGAGGGGGGGTACACAGATACGCAGTATTTT.

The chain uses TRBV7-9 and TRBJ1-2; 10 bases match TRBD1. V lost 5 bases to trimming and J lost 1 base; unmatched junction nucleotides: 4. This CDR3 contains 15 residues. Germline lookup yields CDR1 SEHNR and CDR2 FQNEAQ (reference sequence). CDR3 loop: CASSLGQGNNYGYTF. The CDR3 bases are TGTGCCAGCAGCCTGGGACAGGGGAATAACTATGGCTACACCTTC.

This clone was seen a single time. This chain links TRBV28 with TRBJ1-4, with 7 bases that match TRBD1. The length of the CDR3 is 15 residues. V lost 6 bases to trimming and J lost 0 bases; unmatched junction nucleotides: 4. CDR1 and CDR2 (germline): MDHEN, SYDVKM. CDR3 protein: CASSSGQTTNEKLFF. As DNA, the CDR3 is TGTGCCAGCAGCTCGGGACAGACAACTAATGAAAAACTGTTTTTT.